These T cell receptor beta chains were read from a single sample in a study of T cell repertoires in cytomegalovirus infection. TCRdb re-derived calls from the reads in MiXCR, one entry per CDR3 protein. The sample includes approximately 730,000 distinct CDR3 sequences, 29% of them seen just once. Their specific antigens are unknown. Source: cultured CD8+ T cells from PBMCs, taken from culture after CMV antigen stimulation. All receptors come from a human donor in good health (CMV status not recorded). Some clones in this sample may be carry-over from other donors' samples. The CDR3 runs from the conserved cysteine through the conserved F or W. The order of the fields is clone size, J gene, V gene, CDR3 protein. A row's size may be missing; if present it is once, few, many or a size class.

size: many
J: TRBJ2-7
V: TRBV19
CDR3: CASSIDHQSYEQYF

size: -
J: TRBJ1-5
V: TRBV15
CDR3: CATSRDRGARQPQHF

size: -
J: TRBJ2-1
V: TRBV7-6
CDR3: CASSWREGSYNEQFF

size: few
J: TRBJ1-2
V: TRBV7-3
CDR3: CASSLSPIRDGYTF

size: many
J: TRBJ1-1
V: TRBV12-3/TRBV12-4
CDR3: CASSFRTGGSLNTEAFF

size: many
J: TRBJ2-3
V: TRBV7-2
CDR3: CASSPGGPDTQYF

size: -
J: TRBJ2-1
V: TRBV7-9
CDR3: CASRPTGAYYNEQFF

size: -
J: TRBJ2-5
V: TRBV28
CDR3: CASSPLLGASTIRETQYF

size: -
J: TRBJ1-5
V: TRBV6-6
CDR3: CAIRGEINQPQHF

size: -
J: TRBJ1-5
V: TRBV12-3/TRBV12-4
CDR3: CASSSGSRSNQPQHF

size: once
J: TRBJ2-5
V: TRBV12-3/TRBV12-4
CDR3: CASSPGTVQAAQYF

size: few
J: TRBJ2-1
V: TRBV4-3
CDR3: CASSPQSRGPYNEQFF

size: -
J: TRBJ1-3
V: TRBV9
CDR3: CASSGVSGNTIYF

size: few
J: TRBJ2-7
V: TRBV6-1
CDR3: CASSEPLTGQGAGEQYF

size: few
J: TRBJ1-4
V: TRBV7-8
CDR3: CASTPRQGGEKLFF

size: -
J: TRBJ1-4
V: TRBV6-6
CDR3: CASSYLRDGVFF

size: -
J: TRBJ1-2
V: TRBV14
CDR3: CASSQDTHRLYGYTF

size: many
J: TRBJ1-2
V: TRBV12-3/TRBV12-4
CDR3: CASSGFRVGYTF